This T cell receptor (beta chain) was observed in a study of T cell responses to AZD1222 COVID-19 vaccine. General observations from the study: The repertoires were collected only after the peak T cell response. Most donors were white British and more were female, and clonal diversity was possibly underestimated. Seropositivity was recorded at baseline in only 6 or 7 AZD1222 recipients.

In regard to this clone: The antigen is not known.

V shed 6 bases, J shed 3 bases, and the junction held 3 bases outside the gene matches. The CDR3 runs to 13 residues. TCRdb's copy holds only in-frame clones and misses some; the assay was immunoSEQ multiplex PCR. The sample shows 110,000 to 150,000 clones, approximately 90% of them seen only once. V and J are TRBV12-3 or TRBV12-4 and TRBJ1-1, with 8 bases matching TRBD1. The sample here was peripheral blood, taken 28 days after the second AZD1222 dose. The TCR was taken from an adult who received the AZD1222 COVID-19 vaccine. CDR3 loop: CASSLTGDTEAFF. CDR3 nucleotide sequence: TGTGCCAGCAGCCTGACAGGGGACACTGAAGCTTTCTTT.